These T cell receptor beta chains were read from a single sample in a study of identical twins. MiXCR, applied by TCRdb to the 5' RACE reads, yields one record per CDR3 protein. The sample includes 500,000 to 650,000 distinct CDR3 sequences, around 20% of them seen just once. The sample was also reused in another study, on yellow fever vaccine responses in identical twins.

The sample comprised CD4+ T cells sorted from blood. These receptors were obtained from a woman in her late teens or twenties in good health. Each CDR3 is given with its conserved first and last residue. A D gene is named only where the DNA matches it firmly. Size values are once, few and many counts, or a class for expanded clones, and some rows have none.

abundance: .
v_gene: TRBV12-3/TRBV12-4
d_gene: TRBD2
len: 16
j_gene: TRBJ2-2
CDR3aa: CASSPWTSGSIGELFF
CDR3nt: TGTGCCAGCAGTCCCTGGACTAGCGGGAGTATCGGGGAGCTGTTTTTT

abundance: few
v_gene: TRBV24-1
d_gene: .
len: 13
j_gene: TRBJ2-1
CDR3aa: CATAAAGNNEQFF
CDR3nt: TGTGCCACCGCCGCGGCGGGAAACAATGAGCAGTTCTTC

abundance: .
v_gene: TRBV15
d_gene: .
len: 13
j_gene: TRBJ2-5
CDR3aa: CATSRVGVETQYF
CDR3nt: TGTGCCACCAGCAGAGTAGGGGTAGAGACCCAGTACTTC

abundance: few
v_gene: TRBV6-4
d_gene: TRBD2
len: 15
j_gene: TRBJ2-1
CDR3aa: CASSDGGSGRGEQFF
CDR3nt: TGTGCCAGCAGTGACGGCGGTAGCGGGAGGGGGGAGCAGTTCTTC

abundance: many
v_gene: TRBV12-3/TRBV12-4
d_gene: TRBD1
len: 15
j_gene: TRBJ1-1
CDR3aa: CASSLTGGLNTEAFF
CDR3nt: TGTGCCAGCAGTTTAACAGGGGGATTAAACACTGAAGCTTTCTTT

abundance: few
v_gene: TRBV6-1
d_gene: .
len: 15
j_gene: TRBJ1-4
CDR3aa: CASSEVGGPNEKLFF
CDR3nt: TGTGCCAGCAGTGAAGTGGGAGGGCCTAATGAAAAACTGTTTTTT

abundance: .
v_gene: TRBV5-1
d_gene: .
len: 15
j_gene: TRBJ2-7
CDR3aa: CASSLGTGSVYEQYF
CDR3nt: TGCGCCAGCAGCTTGGGGACGGGATCCGTCTACGAGCAGTACTTC

abundance: .
v_gene: TRBV28
d_gene: .
len: 16
j_gene: TRBJ1-6
CDR3aa: CASRRTGSSYNSPLHF
CDR3nt: TGTGCCAGCAGACGAACAGGAAGCTCCTATAATTCACCCCTCCACTTT

abundance: once
v_gene: TRBV28
d_gene: .
len: 17
j_gene: TRBJ2-2
CDR3aa: CASSLSRGGPNTGELFF
CDR3nt: TGTGCCAGCAGTTTAAGCAGGGGAGGACCGAACACCGGGGAGCTGTTTTTT

abundance: few
v_gene: TRBV20-1
d_gene: TRBD2
len: 20
j_gene: TRBJ2-1
CDR3aa: CSASTLRISGGQGSYNEQFF
CDR3nt: TGCAGTGCTAGTACCCTCCGAATTAGCGGGGGGCAAGGCTCCTACAATGAGCAGTTCTTC

abundance: .
v_gene: TRBV5-6
d_gene: .
len: 15
j_gene: TRBJ1-5
CDR3aa: CASSLRGVQGQPQHF
CDR3nt: TGTGCCAGCAGCTTGCGTGGGGTTCAGGGGCAGCCCCAGCATTTT

abundance: .
v_gene: TRBV24-1
d_gene: .
len: 16
j_gene: TRBJ2-6
CDR3aa: CATSESRLRGANVLTF
CDR3nt: TGTGCCACCAGTGAGTCGCGGTTGAGGGGGGCCAACGTCCTGACTTTC

abundance: .
v_gene: TRBV7-7
d_gene: .
len: 14
j_gene: TRBJ2-5
CDR3aa: CASSLGGGAETQYF
CDR3nt: TGTGCCAGCAGCTTAGGAGGCGGCGCTGAGACCCAGTACTTC

abundance: .
v_gene: TRBV4-2
d_gene: .
len: 15
j_gene: TRBJ2-3
CDR3aa: CASSQEAYSTDTQYF
CDR3nt: TGTGCCAGCAGCCAAGAGGCGTACAGTACAGATACGCAGTATTTT

abundance: .
v_gene: TRBV3-1
d_gene: .
len: 12
j_gene: TRBJ2-1
CDR3aa: CASSQTGYEQFF
CDR3nt: TGTGCCAGCAGCCAAACAGGGTATGAGCAGTTCTTC

abundance: .
v_gene: TRBV5-6
d_gene: .
len: 14
j_gene: TRBJ1-2
CDR3aa: CASSRWGANYGYTF
CDR3nt: TGTGCCAGCAGCCGTTGGGGGGCTAACTATGGCTACACCTTC

abundance: .
v_gene: TRBV20-1
d_gene: .
len: 14
j_gene: TRBJ2-5
CDR3aa: CSASPPQNQETQYF
CDR3nt: TGCAGTGCCAGCCCCCCACAGAACCAAGAGACCCAGTACTTC

abundance: many
v_gene: TRBV6-5
d_gene: TRBD1
len: 14
j_gene: TRBJ2-5
CDR3aa: CASSNGQAMGTQYF
CDR3nt: TGTGCCAGCAGTAACGGACAGGCCATGGGGACCCAGTACTTC

abundance: .
v_gene: TRBV20-1
d_gene: .
len: 13
j_gene: TRBJ2-3
CDR3aa: CSALVRSTDTQYF
CDR3nt: TGCAGTGCACTCGTCCGCTCCACAGATACGCAGTATTTT

abundance: few
v_gene: TRBV12-3/TRBV12-4
d_gene: TRBD2
len: 15
j_gene: TRBJ2-3
CDR3aa: CASSPDQSGSSAQYF
CDR3nt: TGTGCCAGCAGTCCGGACCAGAGCGGGAGTTCGGCGCAGTATTTT

abundance: .
v_gene: TRBV27
d_gene: .
len: 15
j_gene: TRBJ2-2
CDR3aa: CASSLYVQSTGELFF
CDR3nt: TGTGCCAGCAGTTTATATGTTCAGAGCACCGGGGAGCTGTTTTTT

abundance: few
v_gene: TRBV6-1
d_gene: .
len: 11
j_gene: TRBJ2-4
CDR3aa: CASSEKNIQYF
CDR3nt: TGTGCCAGCAGTGAAAAAAACATTCAGTACTTC

abundance: .
v_gene: TRBV11-2
d_gene: .
len: 15
j_gene: TRBJ1-6
CDR3aa: CASSPGTQYNSPLHF
CDR3nt: TGTGCCAGCAGCCCAGGGACGCAATATAATTCACCCCTCCACTTT

abundance: .
v_gene: TRBV2
d_gene: TRBD1
len: 14
j_gene: TRBJ2-5
CDR3aa: CASSEEQGSETQYF
CDR3nt: TGTGCCAGCAGTGAGGAACAGGGGTCCGAGACCCAGTACTTC

abundance: few
v_gene: TRBV2
d_gene: .
len: 17
j_gene: TRBJ1-5
CDR3aa: CASSEYLGRGWYQPQHF
CDR3nt: TGTGCCAGCAGTGAATATCTAGGGAGGGGATGGTATCAGCCCCAGCATTTT

abundance: few
v_gene: TRBV5-6
d_gene: .
len: 16
j_gene: TRBJ1-5
CDR3aa: CASSLGNNWDNQPQHF
CDR3nt: TGTGCCAGCAGCTTGGGGAATAACTGGGACAATCAGCCCCAGCATTTT

abundance: .
v_gene: TRBV5-4
d_gene: TRBD1
len: 13
j_gene: TRBJ2-4
CDR3aa: CASSLGQTGGGIF
CDR3nt: TGTGCCAGCAGCTTGGGTCAGACAGGGGGCGGGATATTC

abundance: .
v_gene: TRBV5-1
d_gene: TRBD2
len: 18
j_gene: TRBJ2-2
CDR3aa: CASSLSGTSFSNTGELFF
CDR3nt: TGCGCCAGCAGCCTATCCGGGACTAGCTTCTCGAACACCGGGGAGCTGTTTTTT

abundance: few
v_gene: TRBV12-3/TRBV12-4
d_gene: .
len: 13
j_gene: TRBJ1-2
CDR3aa: CASSPRTRSGYTF
CDR3nt: TGTGCCAGCAGTCCCCGGACCAGAAGTGGCTACACCTTC

abundance: .
v_gene: TRBV3-1
d_gene: .
len: 14
j_gene: TRBJ2-5
CDR3aa: CASSQGQVQETQYF
CDR3nt: TGTGCCAGCAGCCAAGGACAAGTCCAAGAGACCCAGTACTTC

abundance: .
v_gene: TRBV3-1
d_gene: TRBD1
len: 17
j_gene: TRBJ1-4
CDR3aa: CASSPLDGTGPWEKLFF
CDR3nt: TGTGCCAGCAGCCCTCTGGATGGGACAGGGCCCTGGGAAAAACTGTTTTTT

abundance: .
v_gene: TRBV3-1
d_gene: .
len: 12
j_gene: TRBJ2-1
CDR3aa: CASSRASNEQFF
CDR3nt: TGTGCCAGCAGCCGGGCTAGCAATGAGCAGTTCTTC

abundance: many
v_gene: TRBV5-1
d_gene: .
len: 14
j_gene: TRBJ1-4
CDR3aa: CASSLGGNNEKLFF
CDR3nt: TGCGCCAGCAGCTTGGGCGGAAATAATGAAAAACTGTTTTTT

abundance: .
v_gene: TRBV11-2
d_gene: TRBD2
len: 18
j_gene: TRBJ2-2
CDR3aa: CASRRGLAGASNTGELFF
CDR3nt: TGTGCCAGCAGGAGGGGGCTAGCGGGGGCATCGAACACCGGGGAGCTGTTTTTT